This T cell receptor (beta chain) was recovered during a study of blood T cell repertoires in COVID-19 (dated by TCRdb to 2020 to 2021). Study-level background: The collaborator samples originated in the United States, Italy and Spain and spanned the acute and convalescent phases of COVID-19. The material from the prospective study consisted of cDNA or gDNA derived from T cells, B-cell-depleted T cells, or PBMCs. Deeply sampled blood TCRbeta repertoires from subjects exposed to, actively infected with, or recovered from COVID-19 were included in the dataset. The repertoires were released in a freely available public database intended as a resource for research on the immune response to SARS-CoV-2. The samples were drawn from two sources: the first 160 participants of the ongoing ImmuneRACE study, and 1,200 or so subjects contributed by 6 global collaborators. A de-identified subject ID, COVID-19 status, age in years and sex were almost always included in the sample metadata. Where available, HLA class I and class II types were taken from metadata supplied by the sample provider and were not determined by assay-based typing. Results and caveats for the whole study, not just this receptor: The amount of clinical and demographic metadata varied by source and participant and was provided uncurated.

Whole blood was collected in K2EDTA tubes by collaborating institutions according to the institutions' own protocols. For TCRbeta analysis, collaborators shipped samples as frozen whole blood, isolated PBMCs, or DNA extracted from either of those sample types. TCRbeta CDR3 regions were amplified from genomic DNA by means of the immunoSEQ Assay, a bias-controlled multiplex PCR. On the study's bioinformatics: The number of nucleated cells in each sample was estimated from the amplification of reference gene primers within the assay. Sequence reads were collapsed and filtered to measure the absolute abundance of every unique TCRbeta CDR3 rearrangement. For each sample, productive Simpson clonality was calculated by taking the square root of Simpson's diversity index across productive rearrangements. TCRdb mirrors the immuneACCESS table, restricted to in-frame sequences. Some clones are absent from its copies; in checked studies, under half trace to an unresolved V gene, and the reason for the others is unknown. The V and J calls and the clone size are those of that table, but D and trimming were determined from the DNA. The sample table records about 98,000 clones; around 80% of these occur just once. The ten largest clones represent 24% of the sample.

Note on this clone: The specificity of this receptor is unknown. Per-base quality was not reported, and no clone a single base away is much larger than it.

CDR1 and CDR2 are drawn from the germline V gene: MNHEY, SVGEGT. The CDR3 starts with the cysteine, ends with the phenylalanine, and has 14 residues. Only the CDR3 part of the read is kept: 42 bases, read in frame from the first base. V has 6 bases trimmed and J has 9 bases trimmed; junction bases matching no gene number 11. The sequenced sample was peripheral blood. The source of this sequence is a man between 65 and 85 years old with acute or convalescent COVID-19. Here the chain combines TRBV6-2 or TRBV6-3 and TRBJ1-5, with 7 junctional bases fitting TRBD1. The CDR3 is CASSLGQVQRPQHF. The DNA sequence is TGTGCCAGCAGCCTTGGACAGGTCCAACGGCCCCAGCATTTT.